What follows are 26 T cell receptor beta chains derived from one specimen sequenced in a study of Graves' ophthalmopathy and Graves' hyperthyroidism. RNA transcripts were the template, and TCR beta CDR3 regions were amplified from them. HTBI primers were employed in first-round RT-PCR, then a second-round multiplex PCR followed. In TCRdb, the multiplex PCR reads were re-called with MiXCR into one record per CDR3 protein. The table records approximately 640,000 distinct CDR3 sequences, approximately 39% of them present only once. The sequencing input was peripheral blood. These receptors came from an adult man with Graves' ophthalmopathy.

The gene calls are TRBV10-2 and TRBJ1-2, with 10 bases lining up with TRBD1. The CDR3 extends over 15 amino acids. V was pared by 4 bases and J by 4 bases, with 6 bases of the junction left unmatched. Germline assignment: CDR1 WSHSY and CDR2 SAAADI. CDR3 residues: CASSVRDRGVYGYTF. DNA for the CDR3: TGCGCCAGCAGTGTTAGGGACAGGGGAGTCTATGGCTACACCTTC.

In its sample, this clonotype was seen a few times. CDR3 bases: TGTGCCAGCACCTCCGGGGTGCCTAATGAAAAACTGTTTTTT. The encoded protein is CASTSGVPNEKLFF. This rearrangement joins TRBV25-1 to TRBJ1-4; D is undetermined. The V gene lost 7 bases and the J gene lost 3 bases, with 12 bases spanning the gap. This CDR3 is 14 amino acids long. Looked up from germline, CDR1 is MGHDK and CDR2 is SYGVNS.

The chain is built from TRBV7-9 and TRBJ2-7; 9 positions agree with TRBD1. This CDR3 is built from 15 residues. After removal of 4 bases from V and 2 bases from J, the junction contained 6 bases not matched to a gene. CDR1 is SEHNR, CDR2 FQNEAQ, per germline (reference sequence). Here the CDR3 reads CASSYLRQGAYEQYF. The CDR3 nucleotides are TGTGCCAGCAGCTACCTACGACAGGGGGCCTACGAGCAGTACTTC.

The chain couples TRBV7-2 to TRBJ1-1; 8 bases fit TRBD1. CDR1 and CDR2 (germline): SGHTA, FQGNSA. The CDR3 covers 12 residues. With 7 bases clipped from V and 6 bases from J, the junction kept 4 bases outside the gene matches. CDR3 amino acids: CASMDRVSEAFF. CDR3 in DNA: TGTGCCAGCATGGACAGGGTGTCTGAAGCTTTCTTT.

The CDR3 here is CASRPGQAVGETQYF. The CDR3 DNA reads as TGCGCCAGCAGACCTGGACAGGCGGTCGGCGAGACCCAGTACTTC. The V call is TRBV4-1, the J call TRBJ2-5; 7 positions match TRBD1. CDR3 length: 15 amino acids. Germline CDR1 is MGHRA and CDR2 is YSYEKL. V lost 6 bases to trimming and J lost 5 bases; unmatched junction nucleotides: 12.

This clonotype was seen ten or more times. This sequence joins TRBV7-2 and TRBJ1-2; D gene uncertain. Germline V gene sequence: CDR1 SGHTA, CDR2 FQGNSA. The V and J ends lost 1 base and 8 bases respectively, with 14 bases between them. This CDR3 comprises 14 residues. CDR3 bases: TGTGCCAGCAGCTTAGTACAAAGCAGAGGAGGCTACACCTTC. Its protein product is CASSLVQSRGGYTF.

The rearrangement joins TRBV27 to TRBJ1-2; possible D gene TRBD1, 5 bases. V was pared by 5 bases and J by 4 bases, with 11 bases between. Germline V gene data show CDR1 as MNHEY and CDR2 as SMNVEV (reference sequence). The CDR3 is 13 amino acids. The CDR3 DNA is TGTGCCAGCAGTCTCGGACATCCCTATGGCTACACCTTC. As protein: CASSLGHPYGYTF.

This sequence joins TRBV10-3 and TRBJ1-1; no definite D call. Trimming removed 2 bases at V and 4 bases at J, with 8 bases between. In germline, CDR1 is ENHRY, CDR2 SYGVKD. This CDR3 has 13 residues. This CDR3 reads CAISETGPTEAFF. The CDR3 region has the DNA TGTGCCATCAGTGAGACGGGCCCCACTGAAGCTTTCTTT.

This clonotype occurred many times. The chain couples TRBV29-1 to TRBJ2-5, with a weak D call TRBD1 (6 bases). CDR1 is SQVTM and CDR2 is ANQGSEA in the germline V gene. V lost 4 bases to trimming and J lost 1 base, with 10 bases between them. This CDR3 has 13 residues. The CDR3 protein is CSVGIRGQETQYF. The CDR3 DNA reads TGCAGCGTTGGGATCAGGGGCCAAGAGACCCAGTACTTC.

This clonotype has just a few counts. The chain is built from TRBV5-1 and TRBJ2-7, with a possible D match to TRBD1 (5 bases). CDR3 length: 15 residues. The V gene's germline CDR1 is SGHRS and CDR2 YFSETQ. Trimming pared 3 bases from V and 0 bases from J, leaving 13 bases between. CDR3 sequence: CASSYAGSSSYEQYF. Here the CDR3 DNA reads TGCGCCAGCAGCTATGCAGGGTCCTCCTCCTACGAGCAGTACTTC. Combining the CDR3 with reference TRBV5-1 and TRBJ2-7 gives the whole variable domain KAGVTQTPRYLIKTRGQQVTLSCSPISGHRSVSWYQQTPGQGLQFLFEYFSETQRNKGNFPGRFSGRQFSNSRSEMNVSTLELGDSALYLCASSYAGSSSYEQYFGPGTRLTVT.

This sequence joins TRBV4-2 and TRBJ2-5, with D perhaps given as TRBD1 or TRBD2 (5 bases each). Germline assignment: CDR1 LGHNA and CDR2 YNFKEQ. This CDR3 region has 14 residues. V was trimmed by 4 bases and J by 5 bases, leaving 14 bases between them. This chain's CDR3 is CASSRDQPFETQYF. DNA for the CDR3: TGTGCCAGCAGCCGGGACCAACCCTTCGAGACCCAGTACTTC.

This clonotype appeared a few times. V is TRBV12-3 or TRBV12-4 and J is TRBJ1-5, with D perhaps TRBD1 (6 bases). The ends were cut back, 8 bases at V and 4 bases at J, with 18 bases in the middle. This CDR3 is 15 amino acids long. Written as DNA, the CDR3 is TGTGCCAGCCGTAATACAGGGTCCTTTAATCAGCCCCAGCATTTT. This gives the protein CASRNTGSFNQPQHF.

A word on this clonotype: Germline and junction disagree at one end, which may indicate a read error. The chain joins TRBV7-9 to TRBJ1-1; 10 bases are shared with TRBD1. The CDR3 extends over 13 amino acids. The germline CDR1 and CDR2 sequences are SEHNR and FQNEAQ (reference sequence). The CDR3 protein is CASSLGQGAVALF. The CDR3 nucleotides are TGTGCCAGCAGCTTAGGACAGGGGGCGGTAGCCCTCTTT.

This clonotype showed up many times. The chain links TRBV10-3 to TRBJ2-5; TRBD1 is a possible D gene (6 bases). This CDR3 is built from 15 residues. Trimming shortened V by 0 bases and J by 1 base, and 9 bases separated the two germline ends. Germline values: CDR1 ENHRY, CDR2 SYGVKD. CDR3 residues: CAISESWGLQETQYF. CDR3 nucleotides: TGTGCCATCAGTGAGTCGTGGGGGCTCCAAGAGACCCAGTACTTC.

The rearrangement joins TRBV3-1 to TRBJ1-1; TRBD1 aligns across 9 bases. With V trimmed by 2 bases and J by 5 bases, 6 bases remained unmatched. The CDR3 extends over 15 amino acids. Germline values: CDR1 LGHDT, CDR2 YNNKEL (reference sequence). The CDR3 region is CASSQHRGRRTEAFF. The CDR3 DNA reads TGTGCCAGCAGCCAACACAGGGGGCGCAGGACTGAAGCTTTCTTT.

Comments on this clonotype: With a much larger clone just one base away, this may be a read error. As the CDR3 is not closed by the conserved phenylalanine or tryptophan, this likely results from a read error. V and J are TRBV5-1 and TRBJ2-7; D is unclear. Germline values: CDR1 SGHRS, CDR2 YFSETQ. The CDR3 consists of 11 residues. CDR3 sequence (DNA): TGTGCCAGCAGCTCCGGGCCGTCGCAGTACCTC. The encoded protein is CASSSGPSQYL.

The rearrangement joins TRBV29-1 to TRBJ1-2; no definite D call. The germline V and J ends were trimmed by 6 bases and 8 bases, with 13 bases remaining between them. The CDR3 has 11 amino acids. The germline V gene encodes CDR1 SQVTM and CDR2 ANQGSEA. The CDR3 bases are TGCAGCGTCGACCTTATGTCGGGCTACACCTTC. The encoded protein is CSVDLMSGYTF.

This clonotype was counted only a few times. The genes are TRBV7-6 and TRBJ2-5, with D possibly called TRBD1 or TRBD2 (5 bases each). The J call may not be correct, given that the DNA end is closer to TRBJ2-1. This CDR3 spans 12 amino acids. CDR1 and CDR2 from the germline V gene are SGHVS and FNYEAQ. CDR3 protein: CASSNGAGEQFF. CDR3 in DNA: TGTGCCAGCAGCAACGGGGCGGGTGAGCAGTTCTTC.

The chain carries TRBV20-1 and TRBJ2-7, with 11 positions matching TRBD2. Germline V CDR1 and CDR2: DFQATT, SNEGSKA (reference sequence). This CDR3 comprises 13 residues. With 6 bases clipped from V and 3 bases from J, the junction kept 4 bases outside the gene matches. The CDR3 loop reads CSAKGLADYEQYF. The CDR3 DNA reads as TGCAGTGCCAAGGGACTAGCGGACTACGAGCAGTACTTC.

This sequence joins TRBV5-6 and TRBJ1-4; perhaps TRBD1 as D (5 bases). V was pared by 4 bases and J by 7 bases, with 11 bases between. The CDR3 extends over 13 amino acids. Germline V gene data show CDR1 as SGHDT and CDR2 as YYEEEE. The CDR3 is CASSPRTFEKLFF. Written as DNA, the CDR3 is TGTGCCAGCAGCCCCCGGACATTTGAAAAACTGTTTTTT. Full variable domain (outside the CDR3, taken from reference TRBV5-6 and TRBJ1-4): DAGVTQSPTHLIKTRGQQVTLRCSPKSGHDTVSWYQQALGQGPQFIFQYYEEEERQRGNFPDRFSGHQFPNYSSELNVNALLLGDSALYLCASSPRTFEKLFFGSGTQLSVL.

J is TRBJ1-5 and V is TRBV11-2; possible D gene TRBD1, 6 bases. Per germline, CDR1 SGHAT and CDR2 FQNNGV. CDR3 length equals 18 residues. V lost 2 bases and J lost 3, with 20 bases in between. In nucleotides, the CDR3 is TGTGCCAGCAGCTTAATTCCCCCCAGGGGAAACGACAATCAGCCCCAGCATTTT. It codes for CASSLIPPRGNDNQPQHF.

CDR3 region: CASSDKGGRDNEQFF. DNA of the CDR3: TGTGCCAGCAGCGACAAAGGCGGGAGGGACAATGAGCAGTTCTTC. V is TRBV7-3 and J is TRBJ2-1; 9 nucleotides match TRBD2. After removal of 5 bases from V and 5 bases from J, the junction contained 7 bases not matched to a gene. This CDR3 contains 15 residues. Germline V CDR1 and CDR2: SGHTA, FQGTGA.

In this sample, this clonotype turned up many times. This sequence joins TRBV6-4 and TRBJ1-5; D remains ambiguous. This CDR3 has 19 residues. The V gene lost 7 bases and the J gene lost 0 bases, with 25 bases spanning the gap. Germline V gene data show CDR1 as MRHNA and CDR2 as SNTAGT. CDR3 amino acids: CASIPPMKVSRHSNQPQHF. The CDR3 DNA sequence: TGTGCCAGCATCCCCCCTATGAAGGTATCTCGACATAGCAATCAGCCCCAGCATTTT.

This clonotype was detected many times. This chain connects TRBV29-1 to TRBJ2-7; 11 bases map to TRBD2. Germline values: CDR1 SQVTM, CDR2 ANQGSEA. The CDR3 loop spans 16 amino acids. The trim removed 0 bases at V and 4 bases at J, leaving 8 bases unmatched. The CDR3 region is CSVEDRSGGAAYEQYF. The CDR3 DNA reads as TGCAGCGTTGAAGATCGTAGCGGGGGGGCCGCGTACGAGCAGTACTTC.

The chain employs TRBV10-3 and TRBJ2-7, with TRBD1 matching 8 bases. Trimming removed 2 bases from V and 5 bases from J; junction bases left unmatched: 8. Germline V gene sequence: CDR1 ENHRY, CDR2 SYGVKD. This CDR3 region has 15 residues. The CDR3 region is CAISEERTGYDEQYF. The DNA for the CDR3 is TGTGCCATCAGTGAGGAGAGGACAGGGTATGACGAGCAGTACTTC.

This clonotype was seen ten or more times. V and J are TRBV29-1 and TRBJ2-7; D is undetermined. Between the trimmed V and J ends, which lost 3 bases and 2 bases, there was a span of 8 bases. Germline loops: CDR1 SQVTM, CDR2 ANQGSEA. The CDR3 extends over 12 amino acids. The CDR3 loop reads CSVDSGTYEQYF. CDR3 bases: TGCAGCGTTGACTCGGGCACCTACGAGCAGTACTTC.